A selection of T cell receptor beta chains follows, all from one sample in a study of CD8 T cells in Susac syndrome. TCRdb redid the calling of the immunoSEQ multiplex PCR reads with MiXCR, one entry per CDR3 protein. The table includes 120,000 or so distinct CDR3 sequences, more than 90% detected once. Input material: CD8+ T cells from PBMCs. These receptors all come from a human donor with Susac syndrome. CDR3s include the opening cysteine and the closing phenylalanine or tryptophan. Each record gives: D gene, V gene, J gene, clone size, CDR3 DNA, CDR3 protein. D genes are given only for firm matches. The size entry is marked missing in some rows and otherwise reads once, few, many or a size class.

d_gene: TRBD1; v_gene: TRBV27; j_gene: TRBJ2-7; abundance: .; CDR3nt: TGTGCCAGCAGTTTCTCCGGGACAGGCCCCTTCTACGAGCAGTACTTC; CDR3aa: CASSFSGTGPFYEQYF
d_gene: TRBD1; v_gene: TRBV20-1; j_gene: TRBJ2-7; abundance: .; CDR3nt: TGCAGTGCTTTCGAGGGGGCGAGATCCTACGAGCAGTACTTC; CDR3aa: CSAFEGARSYEQYF
d_gene: .; v_gene: TRBV3-1; j_gene: TRBJ2-2; abundance: .; CDR3nt: TGTGCCAGCAGCCTCACCGGGTCCCTATCGAACACCGGGGAGCTGTTTTTT; CDR3aa: CASSLTGSLSNTGELFF
d_gene: .; v_gene: TRBV20-1; j_gene: TRBJ2-1; abundance: .; CDR3nt: TGCAGTGCCAGAGATCCGGCTGTCTCCTACAATGAGCAGTTCTTC; CDR3aa: CSARDPAVSYNEQFF
d_gene: TRBD2; v_gene: TRBV6-1; j_gene: TRBJ2-5; abundance: .; CDR3nt: TGTGCCAGCAGCCGTACTAGCGGGGGGCAAGAGACCCAGTACTTC; CDR3aa: CASSRTSGGQETQYF
d_gene: .; v_gene: TRBV30; j_gene: TRBJ1-4; abundance: .; CDR3nt: TGTGCCTGGACCCACCCTGGGGAACGGACTATAGGAAAACTGTTTTTT; CDR3aa: CAWTHPGERTIGKLFF
d_gene: TRBD1; v_gene: TRBV29-1; j_gene: TRBJ2-7; abundance: few; CDR3nt: TGCAGCGTGACAGGGGGAGACTACGAGCAGTACTTC; CDR3aa: CSVTGGDYEQYF
d_gene: .; v_gene: TRBV20-1; j_gene: TRBJ1-5; abundance: .; CDR3nt: TGCAGTGCTAGAGGCGCAACCCATAGCAATCAGCCCCAGCATTTT; CDR3aa: CSARGATHSNQPQHF
d_gene: TRBD2; v_gene: TRBV10-3; j_gene: TRBJ2-7; abundance: .; CDR3nt: TGTGCCATCAGTGAAGCCGGGGGGACCTACGAGCAGTACTTC; CDR3aa: CAISEAGGTYEQYF
d_gene: .; v_gene: TRBV15; j_gene: TRBJ2-2; abundance: .; CDR3nt: TGTGCCACCAGCAGAGGGTCCGGGGTCGGGACCGGGGAGCTGTTTTTT; CDR3aa: CATSRGSGVGTGELFF
d_gene: .; v_gene: TRBV20-1; j_gene: TRBJ2-1; abundance: .; CDR3nt: TGCAGTGCTAGTGAGGAGGATGAGCAGTTCTTC; CDR3aa: CSASEEDEQFF
d_gene: .; v_gene: TRBV7-9; j_gene: TRBJ1-2; abundance: .; CDR3nt: TGTGCCAGCAGCCCCTACAGGGTGATGGTACACTATGGCTACACCTTC; CDR3aa: CASSPYRVMVHYGYTF
d_gene: .; v_gene: TRBV19; j_gene: TRBJ2-5; abundance: .; CDR3nt: TGTGCCACATTCCAGGAGACCCAGTACTTC; CDR3aa: CATFQETQYF
d_gene: .; v_gene: TRBV9; j_gene: TRBJ2-3; abundance: .; CDR3nt: TGTGCCAGCAGCGTAGCTACGTTGTATACGCAGTATTTT; CDR3aa: CASSVATLYTQYF
d_gene: TRBD2; v_gene: TRBV19; j_gene: TRBJ2-1; abundance: .; CDR3nt: TGTGCCAGTAGTCATTCACCCGGAACAAGCGGGAGCCTCTACAATGAGCAGTTCTTC; CDR3aa: CASSHSPGTSGSLYNEQFF
d_gene: TRBD1; v_gene: TRBV29-1; j_gene: TRBJ1-2; abundance: .; CDR3nt: TGCAGCGTTGAGCTTAGGGACAGTGCTAACTATGGCTACACCTTC; CDR3aa: CSVELRDSANYGYTF
d_gene: .; v_gene: TRBV3-1; j_gene: TRBJ2-1; abundance: .; CDR3nt: TGTGCCAGCAGCCAAGTGGGCAGTAGCTCCTACAATGAGCAGTTCTTC; CDR3aa: CASSQVGSSSYNEQFF
d_gene: .; v_gene: TRBV6-5; j_gene: TRBJ2-7; abundance: .; CDR3nt: TGTGCCAGCAGTTACGGTCGAGGGGGCTACGAGCAGTACTTC; CDR3aa: CASSYGRGGYEQYF
d_gene: .; v_gene: TRBV6-5; j_gene: TRBJ2-6; abundance: .; CDR3nt: TGTGCCAGCAGTTACTCCGAATCTGGGGCCAACGTCCTGACTTTC; CDR3aa: CASSYSESGANVLTF
d_gene: .; v_gene: TRBV29-1; j_gene: TRBJ1-3; abundance: .; CDR3nt: TGCAGCGGCGGGTCTCCGGAAAACACCATATATTTT; CDR3aa: CSGGSPENTIYF
d_gene: TRBD2; v_gene: TRBV2; j_gene: TRBJ2-3; abundance: .; CDR3nt: TGTGCCACCCCACTAGCGGGATTGACAGATACGCAGTATTTT; CDR3aa: CATPLAGLTDTQYF
d_gene: TRBD2; v_gene: TRBV13; j_gene: TRBJ2-1; abundance: once; CDR3nt: TGTGCCAGCAGCCTCCTAGGACTAGCGGGGGGCCACAATGAGCAGTTCTTC; CDR3aa: CASSLLGLAGGHNEQFF
d_gene: .; v_gene: TRBV12-3/TRBV12-4; j_gene: TRBJ1-5; abundance: once; CDR3nt: TGTGCCAGCAGTCCCAGGGGTCCAGGTCAGCCCCAGCATTTT; CDR3aa: CASSPRGPGQPQHF
d_gene: .; v_gene: TRBV12-3/TRBV12-4; j_gene: TRBJ1-4; abundance: .; CDR3nt: TGTGCCAGCAGTCCGACAGGCGGTGAAAAACTGTTTTTT; CDR3aa: CASSPTGGEKLFF
d_gene: .; v_gene: TRBV14; j_gene: TRBJ1-1; abundance: .; CDR3nt: TGTGCCAGCAGCCAGGGGGGCATGGGTGAAGCTTTCTTT; CDR3aa: CASSQGGMGEAFF
d_gene: TRBD2; v_gene: TRBV10-3; j_gene: TRBJ2-7; abundance: .; CDR3nt: TGTGCCATCAGTGACGGCGGGAGTAGTAACCTCTACGAGCAGTACTTC; CDR3aa: CAISDGGSSNLYEQYF
d_gene: .; v_gene: TRBV9; j_gene: TRBJ2-3; abundance: .; CDR3nt: TGTGCCAGCAGCGCCGATTTGAGCACAGATACGCAGTATTTT; CDR3aa: CASSADLSTDTQYF
d_gene: .; v_gene: TRBV27; j_gene: TRBJ1-2; abundance: .; CDR3nt: TGTGCCAGCAGTTCTAACGGCGACTCAGAGGGCTACACCTTC; CDR3aa: CASSSNGDSEGYTF
d_gene: .; v_gene: TRBV12-3/TRBV12-4; j_gene: TRBJ2-7; abundance: .; CDR3nt: TGTGCCAGCAGTTTAACTAGTCACGAGCAGTACTTC; CDR3aa: CASSLTSHEQYF
d_gene: .; v_gene: TRBV28; j_gene: TRBJ2-5; abundance: .; CDR3nt: TGTGCCAGCAGTTTATATTCGGAGACCCAGTACTTC; CDR3aa: CASSLYSETQYF
d_gene: .; v_gene: TRBV12-3/TRBV12-4; j_gene: TRBJ1-1; abundance: .; CDR3nt: TGTGCCAGCAGTCCCTCAAAGAACACTGAAGCTTTCTTT; CDR3aa: CASSPSKNTEAFF
d_gene: .; v_gene: TRBV7-2; j_gene: TRBJ2-7; abundance: .; CDR3nt: TGTGCCAGCAGCTCCATCTACGAGCAGTACTTC; CDR3aa: CASSSIYEQYF
d_gene: .; v_gene: TRBV19; j_gene: TRBJ2-3; abundance: .; CDR3nt: TGTGCCAGTAGTACCCTGACAGATTCAAGCACAGATACGCAGTATTTT; CDR3aa: CASSTLTDSSTDTQYF
d_gene: .; v_gene: TRBV30; j_gene: TRBJ1-6; abundance: .; CDR3nt: TGTGCCTGGAGTGTAAAAGGTCAGGGGAATTCACCCCTCCACTTT; CDR3aa: CAWSVKGQGNSPLHF
d_gene: .; v_gene: TRBV5-1; j_gene: TRBJ2-7; abundance: .; CDR3nt: TGCGCCAGCAGTAGCAGGCCCCCCCACGAGCAGTACTTC; CDR3aa: CASSSRPPHEQYF
d_gene: TRBD2; v_gene: TRBV5-1; j_gene: TRBJ2-1; abundance: .; CDR3nt: TGCGCCAGCAGCTTGGAGGGGACTAGTCCGACGTTAGGTGAGCAGTTCTTC; CDR3aa: CASSLEGTSPTLGEQFF
d_gene: .; v_gene: TRBV3-1; j_gene: TRBJ2-2; abundance: .; CDR3nt: TGTGCCAGCAGCCAAGATCATGGCCAGGCGAACACCGGGGAGCTGTTTTTT; CDR3aa: CASSQDHGQANTGELFF
d_gene: .; v_gene: TRBV20-1; j_gene: TRBJ2-5; abundance: .; CDR3nt: TGCAGTGCTAGGCTTGGGACTTCCGAAGAGACCCAGTACTTC; CDR3aa: CSARLGTSEETQYF
d_gene: .; v_gene: TRBV20-1; j_gene: TRBJ1-2; abundance: .; CDR3nt: TGCAGTGCCTCCTTGTCGGGGGGAGGGCTGCGATTC; CDR3aa: CSASLSGGGLRF
d_gene: .; v_gene: TRBV5-5; j_gene: TRBJ2-7; abundance: once; CDR3nt: TGTGCCAGCAGCTTTCAGGACTCCCCCTACGAGCAGTACTTC; CDR3aa: CASSFQDSPYEQYF
d_gene: .; v_gene: TRBV9; j_gene: TRBJ2-3; abundance: .; CDR3nt: TGTGCCAGCTCAATGCGGCAAACTAGCACAGATACGCAGTATTTT; CDR3aa: CASSMRQTSTDTQYF
d_gene: .; v_gene: TRBV7-8; j_gene: TRBJ2-2; abundance: .; CDR3nt: TGTGCCAGCAGCTGGGCGTGGGGGGTTAACACCGGGGAGCTGTTTTTT; CDR3aa: CASSWAWGVNTGELFF
d_gene: TRBD2; v_gene: TRBV12-3/TRBV12-4; j_gene: TRBJ2-3; abundance: .; CDR3nt: TGTGCCAGCAGTTCACTAGCGCTAGATACGCAGTATTTT; CDR3aa: CASSSLALDTQYF
d_gene: TRBD2; v_gene: TRBV25-1; j_gene: TRBJ2-5; abundance: .; CDR3nt: TGTGCCAGCAGTGCTGGGTCTAGCGGGAGTGAGTCCCAGTACTTC; CDR3aa: CASSAGSSGSESQYF
d_gene: .; v_gene: TRBV6-5; j_gene: TRBJ1-1; abundance: .; CDR3nt: TGTGCCAGCAGTTATGGGGGCAGCACTGAAGCTTTCTTT; CDR3aa: CASSYGGSTEAFF
d_gene: .; v_gene: TRBV9; j_gene: TRBJ1-5; abundance: .; CDR3nt: TGTGCCAGCAGCGTATCAGGCGGATGGAATCAGCCCCAGCATTTT; CDR3aa: CASSVSGGWNQPQHF
d_gene: .; v_gene: TRBV7-9; j_gene: TRBJ2-3; abundance: .; CDR3nt: TGTGCCAGCAGCATCGGGACCTGGGGGCAAGATACGCAGTATTTT; CDR3aa: CASSIGTWGQDTQYF
d_gene: .; v_gene: TRBV12-5; j_gene: TRBJ2-5; abundance: .; CDR3nt: TGTGCTAGTGGTTTGCCCGAGGGGCAAGAGACCCAGTACTTC; CDR3aa: CASGLPEGQETQYF
d_gene: .; v_gene: TRBV27; j_gene: TRBJ1-5; abundance: .; CDR3nt: TGTGCCAGCGGCCCTTTGGGGGGCAATCAGCCCCAGCATTTT; CDR3aa: CASGPLGGNQPQHF
d_gene: .; v_gene: TRBV6-5; j_gene: TRBJ1-2; abundance: .; CDR3nt: TGTGCCAGCAGTTACTCGGGGGGAGGCTATGGCTACACCTTC; CDR3aa: CASSYSGGGYGYTF
d_gene: TRBD1; v_gene: TRBV30; j_gene: TRBJ2-7; abundance: .; CDR3nt: TGTGCCTGGAAAGGGGGACAGACCTCCTACGAGCAGTACTTC; CDR3aa: CAWKGGQTSYEQYF
d_gene: .; v_gene: TRBV24-1; j_gene: TRBJ1-2; abundance: .; CDR3nt: TGTGCCACCAGAACAGGGCAGAGTAATGCCTACACCTTC; CDR3aa: CATRTGQSNAYTF
d_gene: .; v_gene: TRBV7-2; j_gene: TRBJ2-2; abundance: .; CDR3nt: TGTGCCAGCAGCTCCCCCGACCATTACAGGGTATTCACCGGGGAGCTGTTTTTT; CDR3aa: CASSSPDHYRVFTGELFF